A single sample is the source of the 2 T cell receptor beta chains below, sequenced in a study of beta chain features in type 1 diabetes. The investigators reverse transcribed all of the isolated RNA, so they sequenced expressed TCRB transcripts. The assay was immunoSEQ multiplex PCR, and TCRdb's table has in-frame clones only and misses some. The sample has tens of thousands of clones, about 51% seen once. The specimen sequenced was Tregs from blood. The receptors were sampled from a woman younger than 35 in good health.

This clone was seen many times. V usage is TRBV7-2 and J usage is TRBJ2-1, with TRBD2 matching over 7 bases. This CDR3 is built from 16 residues. Losses at the gene ends were 5 bases for V and 0 bases for J; bases not matched to a gene: 7. The germline CDR1 and CDR2 sequences are SGHTA and FQGNSA. The CDR3 spells CASSINGGSSYNEQFF. CDR3 DNA: TGTGCCAGCAGCATAAACGGGGGGAGCTCCTACAATGAGCAGTTCTTC.

The chain links TRBV5-4 to TRBJ2-1; 9 nucleotides line up with TRBD1. This CDR3 has 17 residues. Per germline, CDR1 SGHNT and CDR2 YYREEE (reference sequence). V was pared by 3 bases and J by 12 bases, with 19 bases of the junction left unmatched. The CDR3 loop reads CASSSPVGTGISYGQFF. CDR3 sequence (DNA): TGTGCCAGCAGCTCCCCCGTTGGGACAGGGATCTCCTACGGGCAGTTCTTC.